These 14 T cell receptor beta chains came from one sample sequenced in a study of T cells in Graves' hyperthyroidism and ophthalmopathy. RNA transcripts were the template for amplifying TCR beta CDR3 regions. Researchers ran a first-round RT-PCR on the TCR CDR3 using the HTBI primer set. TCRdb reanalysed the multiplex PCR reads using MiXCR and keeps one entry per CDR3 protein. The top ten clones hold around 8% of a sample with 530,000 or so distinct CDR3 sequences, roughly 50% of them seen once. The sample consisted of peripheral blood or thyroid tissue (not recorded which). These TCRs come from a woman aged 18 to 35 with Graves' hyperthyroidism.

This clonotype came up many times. CDR3 in DNA: TGTGCCACCAGCAGAGCGACTGGGGGTCGTTCGAGATACGAGCAGTACTTC. Amino acid sequence: CATSRATGGRSRYEQYF. This chain connects TRBV15 to TRBJ2-7, with D tentatively TRBD1 or TRBD2 (5 bases each). Germline lookup yields CDR1 LNHNV and CDR2 YYDKDF (reference sequence). V was trimmed by 1 base and J by 4 bases, leaving 20 bases between them. The CDR3 is 17 residues long.

As DNA, the CDR3 is TGTGCCAGCAGGGACGGACAGGGAGATGAAAAACTGTTTTTT. Amino acids: CASRDGQGDEKLFF. V is TRBV2 and J is TRBJ1-4, with 8 bases that match TRBD1. Germline V lookup: CDR1 SNHLY, CDR2 FYNNEI. Trimming at V came to 6 bases and at J to 6 bases, leaving 6 bases not matched to a gene. The CDR3 runs 14 residues.

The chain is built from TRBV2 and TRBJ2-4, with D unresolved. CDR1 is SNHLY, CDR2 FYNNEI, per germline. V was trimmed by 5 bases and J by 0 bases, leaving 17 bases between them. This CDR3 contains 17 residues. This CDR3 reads CASSITADMLAKNIQYF. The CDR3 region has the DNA TGTGCCAGCAGTATTACTGCTGACATGCTAGCCAAAAACATTCAGTACTTC.

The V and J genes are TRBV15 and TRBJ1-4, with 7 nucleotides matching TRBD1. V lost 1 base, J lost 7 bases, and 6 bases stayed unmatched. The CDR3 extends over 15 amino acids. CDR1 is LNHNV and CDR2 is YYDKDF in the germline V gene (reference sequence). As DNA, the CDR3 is TGTGCCACCAGCAGAGTCAGGGGGGACACTGAAAAACTGTTTTTT. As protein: CATSRVRGDTEKLFF.

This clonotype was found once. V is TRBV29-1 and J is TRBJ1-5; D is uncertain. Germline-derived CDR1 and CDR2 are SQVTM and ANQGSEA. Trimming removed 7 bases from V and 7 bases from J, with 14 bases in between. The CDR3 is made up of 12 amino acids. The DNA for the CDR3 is TGCAGCGGGTATATTGGTGAGCAGCCCCAGCATTTT. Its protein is CSGYIGEQPQHF.

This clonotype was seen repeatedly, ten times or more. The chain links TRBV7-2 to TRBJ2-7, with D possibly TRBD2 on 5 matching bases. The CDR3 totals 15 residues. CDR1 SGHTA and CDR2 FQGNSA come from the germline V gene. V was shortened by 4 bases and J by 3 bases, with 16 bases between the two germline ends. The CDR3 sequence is CASSSWIAGDYEQYF. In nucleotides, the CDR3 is TGTGCCAGCAGCTCCTGGATAGCCGGGGACTACGAGCAGTACTTC.

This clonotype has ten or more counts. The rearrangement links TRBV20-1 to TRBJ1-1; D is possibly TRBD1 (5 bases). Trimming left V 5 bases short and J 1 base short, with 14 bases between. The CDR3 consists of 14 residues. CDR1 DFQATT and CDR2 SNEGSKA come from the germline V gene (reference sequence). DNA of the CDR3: TGCAGTGCTTGCGTCGGGGGACGGAACACTGAAGCTTTCTTT. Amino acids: CSACVGGRNTEAFF.

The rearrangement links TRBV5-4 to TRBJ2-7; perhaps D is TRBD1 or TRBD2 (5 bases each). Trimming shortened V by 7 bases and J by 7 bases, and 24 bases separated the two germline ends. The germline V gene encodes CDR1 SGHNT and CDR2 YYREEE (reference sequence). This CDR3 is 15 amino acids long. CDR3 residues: CASSPPGPFLGEQYF. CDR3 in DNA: TGTGCCAGCTCACCACCGGGACCGTTTCTTGGGGAGCAGTACTTC.

CDR3 in DNA: TGTGCCAGCAGTTTCCGGGACAGGAAGAACACCGGGGAGCTGTTTTTT. Protein sequence: CASSFRDRKNTGELFF. This rearrangement joins TRBV6-5 to TRBJ2-2; 8 bases are a match to TRBD1. Losses at the gene ends were 4 bases for V and 1 base for J; bases not matched to a gene: 5. Germline assignment: CDR1 MNHEY and CDR2 SVGAGI. The length of the CDR3 is 16 residues.

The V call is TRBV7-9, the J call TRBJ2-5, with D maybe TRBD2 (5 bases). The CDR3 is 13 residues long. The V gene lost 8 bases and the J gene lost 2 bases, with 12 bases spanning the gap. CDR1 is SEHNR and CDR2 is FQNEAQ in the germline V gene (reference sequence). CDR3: CASGKGDQETQYF. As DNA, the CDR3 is TGTGCCAGCGGCAAGGGAGATCAAGAGACCCAGTACTTC.

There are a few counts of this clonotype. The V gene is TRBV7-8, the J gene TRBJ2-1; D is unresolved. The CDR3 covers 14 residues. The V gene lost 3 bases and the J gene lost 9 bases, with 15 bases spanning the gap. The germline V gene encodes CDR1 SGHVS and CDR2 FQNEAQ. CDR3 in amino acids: CASSFNFRIGEQFF. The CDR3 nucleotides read TGTGCCAGCAGCTTTAACTTTCGGATCGGTGAGCAGTTCTTC.

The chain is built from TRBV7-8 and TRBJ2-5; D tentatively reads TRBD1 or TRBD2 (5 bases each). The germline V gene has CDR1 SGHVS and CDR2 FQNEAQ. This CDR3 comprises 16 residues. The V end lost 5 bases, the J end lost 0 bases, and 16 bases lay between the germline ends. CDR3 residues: CASSRIRGVDQETQYF. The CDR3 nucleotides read TGTGCCAGCAGCCGAATACGGGGCGTAGACCAAGAGACCCAGTACTTC.

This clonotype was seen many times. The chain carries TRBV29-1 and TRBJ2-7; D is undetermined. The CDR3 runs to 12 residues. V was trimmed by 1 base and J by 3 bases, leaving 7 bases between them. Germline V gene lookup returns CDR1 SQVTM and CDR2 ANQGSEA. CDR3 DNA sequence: TGCAGCGTTGAAGGTAAAGACTACGAGCAGTACTTC. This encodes CSVEGKDYEQYF.

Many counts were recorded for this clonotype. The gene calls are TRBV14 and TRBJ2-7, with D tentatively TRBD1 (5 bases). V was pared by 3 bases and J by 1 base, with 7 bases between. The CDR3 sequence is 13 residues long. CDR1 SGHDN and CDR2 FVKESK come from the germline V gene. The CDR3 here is CASSHKGSYEQYF. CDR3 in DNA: TGTGCCAGCAGCCATAAGGGGTCCTACGAGCAGTACTTC.